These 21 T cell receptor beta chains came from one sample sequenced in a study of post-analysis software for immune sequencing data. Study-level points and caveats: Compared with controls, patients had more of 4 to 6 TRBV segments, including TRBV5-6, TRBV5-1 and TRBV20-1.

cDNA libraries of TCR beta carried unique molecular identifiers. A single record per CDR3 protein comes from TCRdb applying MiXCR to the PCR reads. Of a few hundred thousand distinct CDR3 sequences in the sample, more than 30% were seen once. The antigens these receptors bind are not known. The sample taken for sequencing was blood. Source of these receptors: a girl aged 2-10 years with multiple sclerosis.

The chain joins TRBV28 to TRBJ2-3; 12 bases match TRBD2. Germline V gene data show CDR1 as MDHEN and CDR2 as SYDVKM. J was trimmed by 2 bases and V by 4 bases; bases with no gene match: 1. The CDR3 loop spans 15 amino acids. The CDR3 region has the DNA TGTGCCAGCAGTTCTAGCGGGGGGGTCACAGATACGCAGTATTTT. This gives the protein CASSSSGGVTDTQYF.

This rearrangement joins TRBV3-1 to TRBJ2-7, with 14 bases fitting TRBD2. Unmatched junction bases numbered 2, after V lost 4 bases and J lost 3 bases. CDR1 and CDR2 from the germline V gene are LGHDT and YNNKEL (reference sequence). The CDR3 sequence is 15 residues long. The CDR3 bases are TGTGCCAGCAGCCCGGGACTAGCGGGAGACTACGAGCAGTACTTC. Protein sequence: CASSPGLAGDYEQYF.

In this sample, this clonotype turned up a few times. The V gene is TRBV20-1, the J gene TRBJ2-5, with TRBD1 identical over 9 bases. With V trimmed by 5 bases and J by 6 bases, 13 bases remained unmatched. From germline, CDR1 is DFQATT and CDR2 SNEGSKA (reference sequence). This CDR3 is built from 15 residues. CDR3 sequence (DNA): TGCAGTGCTCCGCCAGTGGGACAGGGTCTGAAGACCCAGTACTTC. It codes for CSAPPVGQGLKTQYF.

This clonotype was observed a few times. The CDR3 nucleotides are TGCGCCAGCAGCTTGGTTCCAGGGACAGATACGCAGTATTTT. This codes for CASSLVPGTDTQYF. V usage is TRBV5-1 and J usage is TRBJ2-3, with D perhaps TRBD1 (5 bases). Trimming took off 0 bases at V and 3 bases at J, with 8 bases between the two ends. CDR1 is SGHRS and CDR2 is YFSETQ in the germline V gene. CDR3 length: 14 residues.

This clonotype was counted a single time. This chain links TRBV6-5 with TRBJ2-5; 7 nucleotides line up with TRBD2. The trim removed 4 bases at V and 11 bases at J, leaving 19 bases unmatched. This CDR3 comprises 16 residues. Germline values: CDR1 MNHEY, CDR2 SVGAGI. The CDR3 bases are TGTGCCAGCAGTTGGGAGGGGTCCTCCTCCTACAATGAGCAGTACTTC. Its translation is CASSWEGSSSYNEQYF.

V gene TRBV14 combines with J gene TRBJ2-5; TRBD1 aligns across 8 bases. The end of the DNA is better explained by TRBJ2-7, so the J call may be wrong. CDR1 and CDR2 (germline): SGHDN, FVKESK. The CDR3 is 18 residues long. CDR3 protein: CASSQEGRDGQGSGEQYF. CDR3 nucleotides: TGTGCCAGCAGCCAAGAGGGTAGGGATGGACAGGGATCGGGCGAGCAGTACTTC.

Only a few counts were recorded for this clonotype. In DNA, the CDR3 is TGTGCCAGCACCCAGGGGGGTGTAGCGGTGAGAACCTACGAGCAGTACTTC. This gives the protein CASTQGGVAVRTYEQYF. The chain employs TRBV7-2 and TRBJ2-7; D is perhaps TRBD1 (7 bases). The CDR3 is 17 amino acids. V was clipped by 7 bases and J by 2 bases, with 24 bases between them. CDR1 is SGHTA and CDR2 is FQGNSA in the germline V gene.

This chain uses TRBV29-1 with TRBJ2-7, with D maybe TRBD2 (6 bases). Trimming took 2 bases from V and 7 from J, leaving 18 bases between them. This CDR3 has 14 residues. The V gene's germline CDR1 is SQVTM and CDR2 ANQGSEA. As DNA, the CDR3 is TGCAGCGTTGAAACGCCTAGCGACCACAATGAGCAGTACTTC. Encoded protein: CSVETPSDHNEQYF.

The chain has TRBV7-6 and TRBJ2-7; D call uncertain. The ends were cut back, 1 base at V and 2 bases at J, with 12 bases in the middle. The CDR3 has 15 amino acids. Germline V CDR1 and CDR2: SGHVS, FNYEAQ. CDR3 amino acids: CASSLEPPGAYEQYF. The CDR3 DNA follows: TGTGCCAGCAGCTTAGAACCACCCGGAGCCTACGAGCAGTACTTC.

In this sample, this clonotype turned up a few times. CDR3 DNA: TGTGCCAGCAGCTTGTCTCAGGGTTATGGCTACACCTTC. Translating gives CASSLSQGYGYTF. This chain uses TRBV5-6 with TRBJ1-2; tentative D call: TRBD1 (5 bases). Germline V gene data show CDR1 as SGHDT and CDR2 as YYEEEE. Deletions cut 1 base from V and 5 bases from J, with 9 bases between. The CDR3 sequence is 13 residues long.

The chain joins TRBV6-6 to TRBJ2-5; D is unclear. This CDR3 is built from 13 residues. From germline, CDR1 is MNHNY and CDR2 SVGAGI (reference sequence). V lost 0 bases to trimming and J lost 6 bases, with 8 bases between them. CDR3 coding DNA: TGTGCCAGCAGTTACTCGAACACACAGACCCAGTACTTC. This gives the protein CASSYSNTQTQYF.

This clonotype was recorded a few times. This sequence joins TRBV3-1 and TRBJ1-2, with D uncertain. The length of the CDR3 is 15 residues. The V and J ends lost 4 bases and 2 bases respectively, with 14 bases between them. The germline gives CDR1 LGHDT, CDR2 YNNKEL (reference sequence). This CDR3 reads CASSPSWVANYGYTF. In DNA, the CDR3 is TGTGCCAGCAGCCCCAGTTGGGTGGCGAACTATGGCTACACCTTC.

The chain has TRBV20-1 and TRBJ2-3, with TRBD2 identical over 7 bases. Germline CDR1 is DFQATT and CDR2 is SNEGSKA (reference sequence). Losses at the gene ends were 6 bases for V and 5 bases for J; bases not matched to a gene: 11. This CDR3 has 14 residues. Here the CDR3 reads CSATGSLAEDTQYF. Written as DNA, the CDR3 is TGCAGTGCAACCGGGTCGCTAGCGGAAGATACGCAGTATTTT.

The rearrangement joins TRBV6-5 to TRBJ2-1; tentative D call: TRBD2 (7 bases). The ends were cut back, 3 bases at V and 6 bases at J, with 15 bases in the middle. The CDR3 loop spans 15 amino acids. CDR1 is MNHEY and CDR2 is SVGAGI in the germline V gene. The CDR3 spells CASSYRGGRLNEQFF. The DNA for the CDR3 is TGTGCCAGCAGTTATCGCGGGGGCCGCCTCAATGAGCAGTTCTTC.

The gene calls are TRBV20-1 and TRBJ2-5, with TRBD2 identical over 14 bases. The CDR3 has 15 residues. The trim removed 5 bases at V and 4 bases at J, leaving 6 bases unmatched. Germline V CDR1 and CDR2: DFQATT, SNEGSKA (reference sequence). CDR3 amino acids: CSARRLAGGPETQYF. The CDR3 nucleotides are TGCAGTGCTCGAAGACTAGCGGGGGGGCCAGAGACCCAGTACTTC.

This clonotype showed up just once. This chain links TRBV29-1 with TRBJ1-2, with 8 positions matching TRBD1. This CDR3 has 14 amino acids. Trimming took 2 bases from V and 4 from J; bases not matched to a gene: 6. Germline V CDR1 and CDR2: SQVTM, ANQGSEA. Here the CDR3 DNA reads TGCAGCGTTGAACCGACAGGGGCGCCCTATGGCTACACCTTC. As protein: CSVEPTGAPYGYTF.

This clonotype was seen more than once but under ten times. Written as DNA, the CDR3 is TGCGCCAGCAGCTCCGCCCAGGACAGAGGGGAGACCCAGTACTTC. Translating gives CASSSAQDRGETQYF. This chain links TRBV5-1 with TRBJ2-5, with a weak D call TRBD1 (6 bases). The length of the CDR3 is 15 residues. Germline values: CDR1 SGHRS, CDR2 YFSETQ. V lost 3 bases to trimming and J lost 5 bases, with 17 bases between them. The full variable domain, with the rest looked up from reference TRBV5-1 and TRBJ2-5, is KAGVTQTPRYLIKTRGQQVTLSCSPISGHRSVSWYQQTPGQGLQFLFEYFSETQRNKGNFPGRFSGRQFSNSRSEMNVSTLELGDSALYLCASSSAQDRGETQYFGPGTRLLVL.

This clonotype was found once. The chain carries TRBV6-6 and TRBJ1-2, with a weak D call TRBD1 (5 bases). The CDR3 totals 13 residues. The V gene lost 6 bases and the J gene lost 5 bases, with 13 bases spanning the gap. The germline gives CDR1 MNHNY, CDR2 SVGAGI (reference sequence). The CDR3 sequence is CASSPGTFYGYTF. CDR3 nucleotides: TGTGCCAGCAGCCCCGGGACGTTTTATGGCTACACCTTC.

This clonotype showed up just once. CDR3 residues: CASSLLGGLAGFIRYF. The CDR3 nucleotides read TGTGCCAGCAGCTTGCTTGGGGGACTGGCGGGGTTCATTCGGTACTTC. The chain combines TRBV5-5 with TRBJ2-5, with a weak D call TRBD2 (6 bases). V lost 1 base to trimming and J lost 13 bases, with 26 bases between them. CDR1 SGHKS and CDR2 YYEKEE come from the germline V gene (reference sequence). The CDR3 loop spans 16 amino acids.

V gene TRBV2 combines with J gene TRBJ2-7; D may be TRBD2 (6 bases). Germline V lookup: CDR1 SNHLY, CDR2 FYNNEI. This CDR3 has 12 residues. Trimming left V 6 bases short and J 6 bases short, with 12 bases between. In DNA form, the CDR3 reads TGTGCCAGCAGGCCTACTAGCTTCGAGCAGTACTTC. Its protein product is CASRPTSFEQYF. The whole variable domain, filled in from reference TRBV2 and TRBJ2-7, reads EPEVTQTPSHQVTQMGQEVILRCVPISNHLYFYWYRQILGQKVEFLVSFYNNEISEKSEIFDDQFSVERPDGSNFTLKIRSTKLEDSAMYFCASRPTSFEQYFGPGTRLTVT.

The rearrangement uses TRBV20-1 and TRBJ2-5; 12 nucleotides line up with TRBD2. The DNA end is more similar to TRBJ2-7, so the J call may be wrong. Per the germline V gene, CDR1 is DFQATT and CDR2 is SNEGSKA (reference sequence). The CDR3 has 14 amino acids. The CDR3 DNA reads TGCAGTGCTTTACGACTAGCGGGGGTCTACGAGCAGTACTTC. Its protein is CSALRLAGVYEQYF.